This T cell receptor (beta chain) comes out of a study of blood T cell repertoires in COVID-19. In the study overall: Collection of acute and convalescent COVID-19 samples took place in the United States, Italy and Spain. PBMCs, B-cell-depleted T cells, or T cells were the source of the cDNA or gDNA that made up the material.

The length of the CDR3 is 14 residues. CDR1 SGHAT and CDR2 FQNNGV come from the germline V gene. V dropped 6 bases and J dropped 8 bases, with 20 bases sitting between them. As handled by the study authors: Scientists estimated how many nucleated cells there were by amplifying reference gene primers. The assay was immunoSEQ multiplex PCR, and TCRdb's table has in-frame clones only and misses some. For V, J and clone size, that table is used; D and trimming come from the DNA. Of 150,000 or so clones listed, roughly 89% are singletons. The chain links TRBV11-2 to TRBJ2-7; perhaps TRBD1 as D (5 bases). The origin of this receptor is a human donor in a cohort sampled during active COVID-19. Sequencing used peripheral blood. The DNA of the CDR3 is TGTGCCAGCAGTTTGGGCTACCAGACAGTAAAGCAGTACTTC. It encodes CASSLGYQTVKQYF.